The 21 T cell receptor beta chains in this list originate from one sample, sequenced in a study of tumor-infiltrating lymphocytes in oesophageal squamous cell carcinoma. One entry per CDR3 protein results from TCRdb running MiXCR on the PCR reads. Among around 19,000 distinct CDR3 sequences listed, approximately 47% were seen once. Sequencing was performed on normal esophageal tissue next to the tumor. The receptors were gathered from a female donor with esophageal squamous cell carcinoma.

This clonotype turned up a few times. The junction differs from germline at one of its ends, possibly a read error. V is TRBV6-5 and J is TRBJ2-3; 10 bases are a match to TRBD2. The CDR3 is made up of 14 amino acids. The germline V gene encodes CDR1 MNHEY and CDR2 SVGAGI. The CDR3 coding sequence is TGCGCCAGCAATTTAGCGGGGGGAGGGGATACGCAGTATTTT. Amino acid sequence: CASNLAGGGDTQYF.

As to this clonotype: The CDR3 does not end in the conserved phenylalanine or tryptophan, so this is likely a read error. It is unclear where the CDR3 begins or ends on the DNA, so no DNA is shown, and the CDR3 is as TCRdb lists it. This chain joins TRBV7-9 and TRBJ1-6. From germline, CDR1 is SEHNR and CDR2 FQNEAQ (reference sequence). 8 amino acids form the CDR3, both terminal residues included. CDR3 amino acids: CASIMGTS.

Details on this clonotype: At one end the junction does not follow the germline gene, possibly because of a read error. This sequence joins TRBV4-1 and TRBJ1-6; 7 bases are a match to TRBD1. The J call may be faulty, since TRBJ1-1 better matches the DNA end. The germline CDR1 and CDR2 sequences are MGHRA and YSYEKL. The CDR3 totals 15 residues. The CDR3 nucleotides are TGTGCCAGCAGCCAAGATGCGGCAGGGGGACTCGGAGCTTTCTTT. Amino acid sequence: CASSQDAAGGLGAFF.

The V call is TRBV11-1, the J call TRBJ1-1, with 7 bases aligning to TRBD1. The CDR3 is made up of 15 amino acids. Looked up from germline, CDR1 is SGHAT and CDR2 is FQDESV (reference sequence). Trimming removed 1 base from V and 5 bases from J; junction bases left unmatched: 7. CDR3 sequence reads: CASSLDRGRVTEAFF. In DNA form, the CDR3 reads TGTGCCAGCAGCTTAGACAGGGGTAGAGTTACTGAAGCTTTCTTT.

Sample share makes this clonotype medium-sized (0.01 to 0.1%). The chain combines TRBV6-1 with TRBJ1-1, with D possibly TRBD1 on 5 matching bases. The CDR3 is 12 amino acids. Trimming removed 5 bases at V and 4 bases at J, with 8 bases between. Per germline, CDR1 MNHNS and CDR2 SASEGT. The CDR3 DNA reads TGTGCCAGCAGTTGGGGGACCACTGAAGCTTTCTTT. Translated: CASSWGTTEAFF.

This clonotype was picked up a small number of times. This sequence may be a read error, since a much larger clone differs from it by one base. The chain employs TRBV24-1 and TRBJ2-5, with 9 nucleotides matching TRBD2. The CDR3 covers 20 residues. The V segment lost 3 bases and the J segment 11 bases; nucleotides outside the gene matches: 27. Germline V lookup: CDR1 KGHDR, CDR2 SFDVKD. CDR3 amino acids: CATSDVGRGGAGGSYNEQYF. For the CDR3, the DNA is TGTGCCACCAGTGATGTTGGCAGGGGGGGAGCGGGGGGTTCCTACAATGAGCAGTACTTC.

This chain joins TRBV7-6 and TRBJ2-1; tentative D call: TRBD1 (5 bases). V was pared by 1 base and J by 5 bases, with 12 bases between. This CDR3 spans 15 amino acids. Germline values: CDR1 SGHVS, CDR2 FNYEAQ. The DNA for the CDR3 is TGTGCCAGCAGCTTAGGGGGCTTGGTCAACAATGAGCAGTTCTTC. Its protein is CASSLGGLVNNEQFF.

This rearrangement joins TRBV3-1 to TRBJ1-3, with 10 positions matching TRBD1. From germline, CDR1 is LGHDT and CDR2 YNNKEL (reference sequence). The CDR3 totals 18 residues. With 0 bases clipped from V and 7 bases from J, the junction kept 12 bases outside the gene matches. For the CDR3, the DNA is TGTGCCAGCAGCCAAGATCCGTCGACAGGGGGCGTTGGCAACACCATATATTTT. Translated: CASSQDPSTGGVGNTIYF.

The chain recombines TRBV10-3 with TRBJ2-6; the D is unclear. CDR3 size: 16 residues. V shed 9 bases and J shed 2 bases, with 17 bases lying between them. Germline V gene lookup returns CDR1 ENHRY and CDR2 SYGVKD. The CDR3 region has the DNA TGTGCCATTGCTACCGGCAGCCAGGCTGGGGCCAACGTCCTGACTTTC. Translating gives CAIATGSQAGANVLTF.

Of note for this clonotype: A read error may be the cause here, since a much bigger clone is one base away. The V and J genes are TRBV7-6 and TRBJ2-7; D is tentatively TRBD1 or TRBD2 (5 bases each). The assigned J gene may be wrong: the sequence end matches TRBJ2-1 better. Germline values: CDR1 SGHVS, CDR2 FNYEAQ. The CDR3 is 16 amino acids. As DNA, the CDR3 is TGTGCCAGCAGGAAGAGGGGCTCCGACGTTGGGGAGACCCAGTTCTTC. This translates into CASRKRGSDVGETQFF.

There are many counts of this clonotype. The J gene is TRBJ2-5, the V gene TRBV14, with a weak D call TRBD1 (6 bases). CDR3 length: 15 amino acids. Per germline, CDR1 SGHDN and CDR2 FVKESK. The V gene lost 5 bases and the J gene lost 5 bases, with 18 bases spanning the gap. CDR3 bases: TGTGCCAGCAGCAAAAATACAGGGCTCGGCGAGACCCAGTACTTC. It is translated as CASSKNTGLGETQYF.

The rearrangement links TRBV6-5 to TRBJ2-7, with D possibly being TRBD2 (7 bases). Germline V CDR1 and CDR2: MNHEY, SVGAGI. The V end was cut by 2 bases, the J end by 2 bases, with 10 bases between. The CDR3 has 14 amino acids. CDR3 bases: TGTGCCAGCAGTTACGGGGGGGGCGCCTACGAGCAGTACTTC. Amino acid sequence: CASSYGGGAYEQYF.

The genes are TRBV7-2 and TRBJ2-1; no reliable D call. This CDR3 comprises 15 residues. Trimming stripped 1 base from V and 0 bases from J, with 7 bases between. CDR1 and CDR2 from the germline V gene are SGHTA and FQGNSA. The CDR3 protein is CASSLDVSSYNEQFF. The CDR3 nucleotides are TGTGCCAGCAGCTTAGATGTCAGCTCCTACAATGAGCAGTTCTTC.

This sequence joins TRBV15 and TRBJ2-4; 9 bases line up with TRBD2. There are 19 residues in the CDR3. Germline V CDR1 and CDR2: LNHNV, YYDKDF (reference sequence). V lost 0 bases, J lost 4 bases, and 13 bases stayed unmatched. The CDR3 loop is CATSRDPSPAGGWKNIQYF. CDR3 bases: TGTGCCACCAGCAGAGATCCGTCTCCAGCGGGAGGATGGAAAAACATTCAGTACTTC.

The chain joins TRBV27 to TRBJ2-1, with 9 bases aligning to TRBD1. Per germline, CDR1 MNHEY and CDR2 SMNVEV (reference sequence). The CDR3 covers 15 residues. V lost 4 bases, J lost 4 bases, and 5 bases stayed unmatched. CDR3: CASSWRTGDYNEQFF. DNA for the CDR3: TGTGCCAGCAGTTGGAGGACAGGGGATTACAATGAGCAGTTCTTC.

The chain is built from TRBV5-1 and TRBJ1-1; D is undetermined. Germline loops: CDR1 SGHRS, CDR2 YFSETQ. The CDR3 length is 14 residues. Trimming shortened V by 4 bases and J by 3 bases, and 13 bases separated the two germline ends. As DNA, the CDR3 is TGCGCCAGCAGCCCCGTTGTTAGGGACACTGAAGCTTTCTTT. It codes for CASSPVVRDTEAFF.

There are a few counts of this clonotype. Being one base from a much bigger clone, this may be a read error. The chain carries TRBV4-1 and TRBJ2-1; D gene ambiguous. The end of the DNA is better explained by TRBJ2-7, so the J call may be wrong. The germline V gene encodes CDR1 MGHRA and CDR2 YSYEKL. There are 16 residues in the CDR3. The DNA for the CDR3 is TGCGCCAGCAGCCAAGAATTGGCTTTCTCCTACAATGAGCAGTACTTC. Translated, it gives CASSQELAFSYNEQYF.

Points on this clonotype: At one end, the junction sequence differs from germline, possibly due to a read error. The chain uses TRBV7-6 and TRBJ2-7; 9 positions agree with TRBD1. The germline V gene encodes CDR1 SGHVS and CDR2 FNYEAQ. This CDR3 has 15 residues. The CDR3 bases are TGTGCCAGCAGCGCACAGGGGGCGGATAATTCACCCCTCCACTTC. Protein product: CASSAQGADNSPLHF.

Ten or more counts support this clonotype. This chain uses TRBV28 with TRBJ1-4; D unclear. Looked up from germline, CDR1 is MDHEN and CDR2 is SYDVKM. This CDR3 has 14 residues. V gave up 3 bases and J gave up 1 base, with 6 bases separating them. CDR3 coding DNA: TGTGCCAGCAGTTTCTGGGGAACTAATGAAAAACTGTTTTTT. It translates to CASSFWGTNEKLFF.

Worth noting for this clonotype: The CDR3 end shows no conserved phenylalanine or tryptophan, and so a read error is likely. It is unclear where the CDR3 begins or ends on the DNA, so no DNA is shown, and the CDR3 is as TCRdb lists it. The chain has TRBV5-3 and TRBJ2-7; the D call TRBD2 from the table was never checked on the DNA. TRBV5-3 is placed among ORFs of uncertain function. The CDR3 numbers 17 amino acids, ends counted. Here the CDR3 reads CASIKREGGEDEQYFGS.

In this sample, this clonotype turned up many times. This chain connects TRBV6-6 to TRBJ2-1; perhaps TRBD1 as D (5 bases). Germline CDR1 MNHNY, CDR2 SVGAGI (reference sequence). Trimming pared 2 bases from V and 3 bases from J, leaving 17 bases between. This CDR3 is built from 17 residues. CDR3 protein: CASSYTGRRARYNEQFF. CDR3 bases: TGTGCCAGCAGTTACACTGGGCGCAGGGCGCGCTACAATGAGCAGTTCTTC.